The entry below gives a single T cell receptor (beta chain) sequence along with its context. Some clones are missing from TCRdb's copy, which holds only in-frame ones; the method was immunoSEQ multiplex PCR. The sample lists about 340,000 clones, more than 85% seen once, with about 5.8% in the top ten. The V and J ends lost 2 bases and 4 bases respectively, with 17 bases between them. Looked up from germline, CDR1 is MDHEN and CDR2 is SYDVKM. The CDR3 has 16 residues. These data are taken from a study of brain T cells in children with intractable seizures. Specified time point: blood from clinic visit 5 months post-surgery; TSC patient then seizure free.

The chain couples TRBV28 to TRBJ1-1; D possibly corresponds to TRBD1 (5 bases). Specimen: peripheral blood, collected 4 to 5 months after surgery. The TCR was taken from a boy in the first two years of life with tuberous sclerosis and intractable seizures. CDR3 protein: CASSLLSRGSFTEAFF. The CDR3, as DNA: TGTGCCAGCAGTTTACTCTCCCGGGGGTCCTTCACTGAAGCTTTCTTT.